The 3 T cell receptor beta chains below all came from one sample that was sequenced in a study of blood T cell repertoires in COVID-19. Assay used: immunoSEQ multiplex PCR; TCRdb lists only in-frame clones, some missing. The sample records under 200,000 clones, around four fifths being singletons. Sequencing input: peripheral blood. All receptors come from a woman aged 70 to 79 with COVID-19, enrolled during active disease.

This chain connects TRBV27 to TRBJ2-3; 8 nucleotides align to TRBD1. Germline-derived CDR1 and CDR2 are MNHEY and SMNVEV (reference sequence). CDR3 length equals 15 residues. J gave up 5 bases and V 5 bases, and 9 bases lay outside the gene matches. CDR3 coding DNA: TGTGCCAGCAGTACTCTCCGGACAGGGCAAGATACGCAGTATTTT. Its translation: CASSTLRTGQDTQYF.

The V and J genes are TRBV28 and TRBJ1-5; D uncertain. Germline V CDR1 and CDR2: MDHEN, SYDVKM. V was clipped by 8 bases and J by 0 bases, with 11 bases between them. This CDR3 spans 14 amino acids. The CDR3 region is CASGEASSNQPQHF. The CDR3 DNA is TGTGCCAGCGGGGAGGCGAGTAGCAATCAGCCCCAGCATTTT. The full variable domain, its missing parts supplied by reference TRBV28 and TRBJ1-5, is DVKVTQSSRYLVKRTGEKVFLECVQDMDHENMFWYRQDPGLGLRLIYFSYDVKMKEKGDIPEGYSVSREKKERFSLILESASTNQTSMYLCASGEASSNQPQHFGDGTRLSIL.

In nucleotides, the CDR3 is TGTGCCAGTAGTATTAACAGGGTAAACATTCAGTACTTC. As protein: CASSINRVNIQYF. The V call is TRBV19, the J call TRBJ2-4; weak D call: TRBD1 (6 bases). CDR1 is LNHDA and CDR2 is SQIVND in the germline V gene (reference sequence). V gave up 3 bases and J gave up 6 bases, with 9 bases separating them. The CDR3 runs to 13 residues.